These 30 T cell receptor beta chains share one sample of origin, sequenced in a study of T cells after yellow fever vaccination. TCRdb re-called the 5' RACE reads through MiXCR, storing one row per CDR3 protein. The table records about 300,000 distinct CDR3 sequences, around 9.3% of them present only once. The sequencing here drew on CD4+ T cells sorted from PBMCs, taken 5 days after the yellow fever booster vaccination. The origin of the receptors is a young man who received the YFV17D yellow fever vaccine.

The V call is TRBV5-1, the J call TRBJ2-2, with 7 bases aligning to TRBD1. V lost 4 bases, J lost 0 bases, and 3 bases stayed unmatched. Germline V gives CDR1 SGHRS, CDR2 YFSETQ. The CDR3 loop spans 15 amino acids. CDR3 bases: TGCGCCAGCAGCACGGGACAGCCGAACACCGGGGAGCTGTTTTTT. Amino acids: CASSTGQPNTGELFF.

The rearrangement links TRBV7-2 to TRBJ2-5; 10 bases are shared with TRBD2. The CDR3 extends over 17 amino acids. Germline V lookup: CDR1 SGHTA, CDR2 FQGNSA. Trimming took 3 bases from V and 4 from J; bases not matched to a gene: 11. The CDR3 spells CASSFWGLAKPRETQYF. The CDR3 DNA sequence: TGTGCCAGCAGCTTCTGGGGACTAGCGAAACCGAGAGAGACCCAGTACTTC.

This clonotype was counted between two and nine times. J is TRBJ1-2 and V is TRBV7-3, with D possibly being TRBD1 (5 bases). Trimming removed 5 bases from V and 5 bases from J, with 15 bases in between. CDR3 length: 14 amino acids. CDR1 and CDR2 (germline): SGHTA, FQGTGA. The CDR3 here is CASSDTGTPYGYTF. The CDR3 nucleotides are TGTGCCAGCAGCGATACCGGGACCCCATATGGCTACACCTTC.

This clonotype appeared a few times. The chain links TRBV7-3 to TRBJ2-7; D is unclear. V lost 4 bases and J 7 bases, leaving 8 bases between the germline ends. The CDR3 runs 11 residues. Germline CDR1 is SGHTA and CDR2 is FQGTGA. The CDR3 DNA reads as TGTGCCAGCAGCTCCGGCTCAGAGCAGTACTTC. Translation: CASSSGSEQYF.

In its sample, this clonotype was seen a few times. The chain employs TRBV4-1 and TRBJ2-2; D possibly uses TRBD1 or TRBD2 (6 bases each). The CDR3 covers 15 residues. V lost 4 bases to trimming and J lost 6 bases, with 15 bases between them. CDR1 is MGHRA and CDR2 is YSYEKL in the germline V gene. The CDR3 nucleotides are TGCGCCAGCAGCCTACAGGGCGGGATGGCCGGGGAGCTGTTTTTT. This sequence encodes CASSLQGGMAGELFF.

A note on this clonotype: A much bigger clone sits one base away, suggesting this may be a read error. The chain employs TRBV5-4 and TRBJ1-2, with D hard to call. This CDR3 comprises 13 residues. Germline V lookup: CDR1 SGHNT, CDR2 YYREEE (reference sequence). The CDR3 sequence: CASSLVDNFGYTF. The DNA of the CDR3 is TGTGCCAGCAGCCTCGTGGATAACTTTGGCTACACCTTC.

The gene calls are TRBV6-2 or TRBV6-3 and TRBJ2-7; 7 nucleotides agree with TRBD1. This CDR3 spans 12 amino acids. V lost 6 bases to trimming and J lost 5 bases; unmatched junction nucleotides: 4. CDR1 is MNHEY, CDR2 SVGEGT, per germline. Written as DNA, the CDR3 is TGTGCCAGCAGCAGACAGGGCCACGAGCAGTACTTC. Amino acids: CASSRQGHEQYF.

The chain uses TRBV7-9 and TRBJ2-6; 8 bases map to TRBD1. With 8 bases clipped from V and 0 bases from J, the junction kept 9 bases outside the gene matches. This CDR3 has 17 residues. Germline values: CDR1 SEHNR, CDR2 FQNEAQ (reference sequence). CDR3 region: CASGWDRRRSGANVLTF. CDR3 coding DNA: TGTGCCAGCGGGTGGGACAGGCGCCGCTCTGGGGCCAACGTCCTGACTTTC.

This rearrangement joins TRBV4-3 to TRBJ2-2, with D unresolved. V lost 0 bases, J lost 0 bases, and 11 bases lay in between. The CDR3 covers 17 residues. CDR1 is LGHNA, CDR2 YSLEER, per germline. The CDR3 DNA is TGCGCCAGCAGCCAAGATCCCCCGAGGACGAACACCGGGGAGCTGTTTTTT. Translation gives CASSQDPPRTNTGELFF.

V usage is TRBV29-1 and J usage is TRBJ1-2, with TRBD1 matching over 11 bases. The CDR3 contains 12 residues. CDR1 and CDR2 from the germline V gene are SQVTM and ANQGSEA. Trimming took 7 bases from V and 8 from J; bases not matched to a gene: 6. CDR3 in DNA: TGCAGCGGTGGACAGGGGGCGCGGGGCTACACCTTC. It is translated as CSGGQGARGYTF.

J is TRBJ2-5 and V is TRBV7-2; tentative D call: TRBD1 (6 bases). Trimming took 1 base from V and 5 from J, leaving 11 bases between them. The CDR3 runs to 14 residues. CDR1 and CDR2 from the germline V gene are SGHTA and FQGNSA. Here the CDR3 DNA reads TGTGCCAGCAGCTTAGTGCAGGGGAGTGAGACCCAGTACTTC. Protein: CASSLVQGSETQYF.

The V and J genes are TRBV30 and TRBJ1-1, with a possible D match to TRBD1 (5 bases). The V and J ends lost 0 bases and 4 bases respectively, with 9 bases between them. The germline CDR1 and CDR2 sequences are GTSNPN and SVGIG (reference sequence). The CDR3 length is 13 residues. CDR3 sequence: CAWSVHGATEAFF. The CDR3 coding sequence is TGTGCCTGGAGTGTACACGGGGCCACTGAAGCTTTCTTT.

V is TRBV24-1 and J is TRBJ1-1, with D unresolved. Trimming removed 7 bases from V and 3 bases from J, with 11 bases in between. This CDR3 spans 13 amino acids. From germline, CDR1 is KGHDR and CDR2 SFDVKD. The DNA for the CDR3 is TGTGCCACCAGCCTGGACGGATACACTGAAGCTTTCTTT. It translates to CATSLDGYTEAFF.

The chain joins TRBV20-1 to TRBJ2-5; 8 nucleotides agree with TRBD2. Germline CDR1 DFQATT, CDR2 SNEGSKA (reference sequence). Germline trimming cut 0 bases from V and 5 bases from J; bases unmatched to any gene: 5. The CDR3 has 14 amino acids. DNA for the CDR3: TGCAGTGCTAGAGATGAGGGACTAGATGAGACCCAGTACTTC. Residues: CSARDEGLDETQYF.

This rearrangement joins TRBV7-2 to TRBJ1-6; TRBD1 matches 9 bases. This CDR3 comprises 18 residues. Germline CDR1 is SGHTA and CDR2 is FQGNSA. Germline trimming cut 5 bases from V and 0 bases from J; bases unmatched to any gene: 8. CDR3 in amino acids: CASSLGQGRGSYNSPLHF. Written as DNA, the CDR3 is TGTGCCAGCAGCCTCGGACAGGGGAGAGGCTCCTATAATTCACCCCTCCACTTT.

This clonotype was detected a few times. V usage is TRBV5-1 and J usage is TRBJ2-3; D may be TRBD1 (5 bases). V was pared by 4 bases and J by 0 bases, with 12 bases between. Germline loops: CDR1 SGHRS, CDR2 YFSETQ. The CDR3 loop spans 15 amino acids. The CDR3 protein is CASSPSQGSTDTQYF. In nucleotides, the CDR3 is TGCGCCAGCAGCCCCTCGCAGGGTAGCACAGATACGCAGTATTTT.

The chain recombines TRBV5-1 with TRBJ2-2; TRBD1 matches 10 bases. This CDR3 is 15 amino acids long. Trimming cost V 1 base and J 7 bases; bases outside gene matches: 4. The germline CDR1 and CDR2 sequences are SGHRS and YFSETQ. This chain's CDR3 is CASSLMTGGVGELFF. CDR3 coding DNA: TGCGCCAGCAGCTTGATGACAGGGGGCGTCGGGGAGCTGTTTTTT.

The rearrangement links TRBV10-3 to TRBJ2-5; 7 bases fit TRBD2. Unmatched junction bases numbered 5, after V lost 7 bases and J lost 0 bases. CDR3 length: 14 residues. Germline V gene data show CDR1 as ENHRY and CDR2 as SYGVKD. The CDR3 region has the DNA TGTGCCATCAAAGGCGGGGGTTACCAAGAGACCCAGTACTTC. It codes for CAIKGGGYQETQYF.

This clonotype was observed a handful of times. The rearrangement uses TRBV29-1 and TRBJ2-1; TRBD2 agrees at 8 bases. Germline V lookup: CDR1 SQVTM, CDR2 ANQGSEA. With V trimmed by 7 bases and J by 1 base, 15 bases remained unmatched. The CDR3 totals 17 residues. CDR3 residues: CSGTAGGRLVSYNEQFF. The CDR3 DNA is TGCAGCGGTACGGCGGGGGGCCGCTTAGTTTCCTACAATGAGCAGTTCTTC.

This sequence joins TRBV7-2 and TRBJ2-4, with 15 bases lining up with TRBD2. V was clipped by 5 bases and J by 8 bases; unmatched bases: 10. Looked up from germline, CDR1 is SGHTA and CDR2 is FQGNSA. The CDR3 spans 17 residues. For the CDR3, the DNA is TGTGCCAGCAGCCCAGCCGGGACTAGCGGGGGGATACACATTCAGTACTTC. Amino acids: CASSPAGTSGGIHIQYF.

This clonotype came up a few times. This chain connects TRBV10-3 to TRBJ1-2; 8 positions match TRBD1. The ends lost 8 bases at V and 6 bases at J; junction bases unmatched: 5. The CDR3 is 12 residues long. Germline V gene sequence: CDR1 ENHRY, CDR2 SYGVKD. CDR3 nucleotide sequence: TGTGCCATCCAGGACAGGGAAGATGGCTACACCTTC. This translates into CAIQDREDGYTF.

There are a few counts of this clonotype. The chain joins TRBV7-2 to TRBJ2-1; D possibly uses TRBD1 or TRBD2 (5 bases each). The ends were cut back, 3 bases at V and 8 bases at J, with 14 bases in the middle. The CDR3 is 14 residues long. The germline V gene encodes CDR1 SGHTA and CDR2 FQGNSA. The CDR3 DNA follows: TGTGCCAGCAGCTTGGGACCGGGGCAGGATGAGCAGTTCTTC. Protein: CASSLGPGQDEQFF.

This sequence joins TRBV20-1 and TRBJ1-4, with a weak D call TRBD1 (5 bases). This CDR3 contains 14 residues. Per the germline V gene, CDR1 is DFQATT and CDR2 is SNEGSKA (reference sequence). The germline V and J ends were trimmed by 2 bases and 0 bases, with 7 bases remaining between them. CDR3 coding DNA: TGCAGTGCTAGACCAGGGACAACTAATGAAAAACTGTTTTTT. Amino acid sequence: CSARPGTTNEKLFF.

This clonotype was observed a few times. The genes are TRBV7-2 and TRBJ2-3; D unresolved. The CDR3 is made up of 12 amino acids. Germline-derived CDR1 and CDR2 are SGHTA and FQGNSA. Trimming removed 5 bases from V and 6 bases from J, with 9 bases in between. The CDR3 DNA follows: TGTGCCAGCAGCCTAAACCAGGATACGCAGTATTTT. Its protein is CASSLNQDTQYF.

This clonotype was recorded a few times. The chain links TRBV6-2 or TRBV6-3 to TRBJ2-2, with 7 bases that match TRBD1. J gave up 1 base and V 5 bases, and 7 bases lay outside the gene matches. The germline CDR1 and CDR2 sequences are MNHEY and SVGEGT. CDR3 length: 16 residues. CDR3 sequence (DNA): TGTGCCAGCAGTAGACCGGGACAGCTGAACACCGGGGAGCTGTTTTTT. Protein product: CASSRPGQLNTGELFF.

This clonotype has only a few counts. CDR3 DNA: TGTGCCAGCAGCCTCCAGCGGGGGGCAAACACAGATACGCAGTATTTT. It translates to CASSLQRGANTDTQYF. This chain links TRBV6-1 with TRBJ2-3, with 9 positions matching TRBD2. The CDR3 is 16 amino acids. Germline CDR1 reads MNHNS; CDR2 reads SASEGT. The junction had 9 bases not matched to a gene; V was cut back by 6 bases and J by 2 bases.

This clonotype was detected only a few times. V is TRBV28 and J is TRBJ2-7, with 7 bases matching TRBD1. Germline loops: CDR1 MDHEN, CDR2 SYDVKM. CDR3 length equals 15 residues. V was pared by 6 bases and J by 3 bases, with 11 bases of the junction left unmatched. The CDR3 coding sequence is TGTGCCAGCAGCAGGGACAGCTCCCGTTTCTACGAGCAGTACGTC. It specifies CASSRDSSRFYEQYV.

The rearrangement links TRBV20-1 to TRBJ2-5; 8 bases fit TRBD1. V lost 5 bases, J lost 5 bases, and 7 bases stayed unmatched. Looked up from germline, CDR1 is DFQATT and CDR2 is SNEGSKA (reference sequence). The CDR3 extends over 13 amino acids. CDR3 residues: CSAGAGGKETQYF. The DNA for the CDR3 is TGCAGTGCTGGGGCAGGGGGCAAGGAGACCCAGTACTTC.

The rearrangement joins TRBV28 to TRBJ2-4; D is unresolved. Germline CDR1 and CDR2: MDHEN and SYDVKM. The V and J ends lost 3 bases and 0 bases respectively, with 3 bases between them. The CDR3 runs to 13 residues. The DNA of the CDR3 is TGTGCCAGCAGTTTCGGAGCCAAAAACATTCAGTACTTC. Protein product: CASSFGAKNIQYF.

This clonotype was counted a few times. The chain carries TRBV7-7 and TRBJ2-3, with D unclear. The CDR3 contains 14 residues. The germline V and J ends were trimmed by 3 bases and 2 bases, with 9 bases remaining between them. From germline, CDR1 is SSHAT and CDR2 FNYEAQ (reference sequence). CDR3: CASSFQPNTDTQYF. As DNA, the CDR3 is TGTGCCAGCAGCTTTCAGCCTAACACAGATACGCAGTATTTT.